These 21 T cell receptor beta chains originate from one sample sequenced in a study of Tregs in tolerant kidney transplant recipients. Generated by immunoSEQ multiplex PCR, the TCRdb table keeps only in-frame clones and is missing some. Among roughly 99,000 clones listed, 80% to 95% were seen once. The source material was CD4+ T cells from blood, sampled before the transplant. The receptors come from a human donor who received a combined kidney and bone marrow transplant.

This sequence joins TRBV27 and TRBJ2-7; TRBD1 is a possible D gene (6 bases). This CDR3 is 14 amino acids long. CDR1 MNHEY and CDR2 SMNVEV come from the germline V gene (reference sequence). V was cut by 6 bases and J by 5 bases, with 17 bases left in between. The CDR3 loop reads CASSIGGRGHEQYF. In DNA form, the CDR3 reads TGTGCCAGCAGCATAGGGGGTCGCGGGCACGAGCAGTACTTC.

The chain employs TRBV11-3 and TRBJ2-1; D perhaps matches TRBD1 (5 bases). V shed 1 base and J shed 1 base, with 8 bases lying between them. The CDR3 spans 15 residues. Germline V gene sequence: CDR1 SGHNT, CDR2 YENEEA. CDR3 amino acids: CASSLGGESYNEQFF. The CDR3 nucleotides are TGTGCCAGCAGCTTAGGGGGCGAGTCCTACAATGAGCAGTTCTTC. The variable domain in full, completed from reference TRBV11-3 and TRBJ2-1, reads EAGVVQSPRYKIIEKKQPVAFWCNPISGHNTLYWYLQNLGQGPELLIRYENEEAVDDSQLPKDRFSAERLKGVDSTLKIQPAELGDSAVYLCASSLGGESYNEQFFGPGTRLTVL.

As for this clone: The sample has other DNA sequences that encode this CDR3 too. This rearrangement joins TRBV6-1 to TRBJ1-6, with TRBD1 as a possible D gene (6 bases). Deletions cut 2 bases from V and 4 bases from J, with 12 bases between. CDR1 and CDR2 from the germline V gene are MNHNS and SASEGT. This CDR3 has 16 amino acids. The CDR3 loop is CASSEPGGPYNSPLHF. The CDR3, as DNA: TGTGCCAGCAGTGAACCGGGGGGCCCGTATAATTCACCCCTCCACTTT.

The chain uses TRBV7-6 and TRBJ1-5; D might be TRBD1 (5 bases). CDR3 length equals 22 residues. CDR1 and CDR2 from the germline V gene are SGHVS and FNYEAQ. V gave up 3 bases and J gave up 4 bases, with 34 bases separating them. The CDR3, as DNA: TGTGCCAGCAGCTTCCTGGGCGATCGACAGTATTATCCTCTACCCTCTAATCAGCCCCAGCATTTT. This codes for CASSFLGDRQYYPLPSNQPQHF.

The V gene is TRBV5-6, the J gene TRBJ1-2; the D is unclear. The CDR3 loop spans 13 amino acids. CDR1 is SGHDT and CDR2 is YYEEEE in the germline V gene. The ends were cut back, 3 bases at V and 8 bases at J, with 14 bases in the middle. The CDR3 nucleotides are TGTGCCAGCAGCTCCCGCGGAGCGGGAGGCTACACCTTC. Residues: CASSSRGAGGYTF.

In regard to this clone: Other DNA sequences of this sample code for an identical CDR3. The rearrangement links TRBV5-6 to TRBJ2-3, with 14 bases matching TRBD2. The CDR3 is made up of 16 amino acids. With V trimmed by 4 bases and J by 1 base, 2 bases remained unmatched. Germline V gives CDR1 SGHDT, CDR2 YYEEEE. The CDR3 loop reads CASSLGLAGGTDTQYF. The CDR3 DNA sequence: TGTGCCAGCAGCCTGGGACTAGCGGGGGGCACAGATACGCAGTATTTT. Drawing the rest from reference TRBV5-6 and TRBJ2-3, the complete variable domain is DAGVTQSPTHLIKTRGQQVTLRCSPKSGHDTVSWYQQALGQGPQFIFQYYEEEERQRGNFPDRFSGHQFPNYSSELNVNALLLGDSALYLCASSLGLAGGTDTQYFGPGTRLTVL.

This chain joins TRBV2 and TRBJ2-1; 12 nucleotides agree with TRBD2. The CDR3 length is 16 residues. Germline-derived CDR1 and CDR2 are SNHLY and FYNNEI. V trimming: 3 bases; J trimming: 8 bases; junction bases outside the gene matches: 8. For the CDR3, the DNA is TGTGCCAGCAGTGATCCCGCTAGCGGGGGGGCGGATGAGCAGTTCTTC. Its translation is CASSDPASGGADEQFF.

The chain is built from TRBV7-8 and TRBJ1-5; D is undetermined. This CDR3 is built from 19 residues. Germline loops: CDR1 SGHVS, CDR2 FQNEAQ. V lost 1 base, J lost 0 bases, and 19 bases lay in between. CDR3 bases: TGTGCCAGCAGCTTAGGGACTTGGACCGGGAGGAGTAGCAATCAGCCCCAGCATTTT. This sequence encodes CASSLGTWTGRSSNQPQHF.

The chain employs TRBV27 and TRBJ2-3; D is unresolved. The V gene's germline CDR1 is MNHEY and CDR2 SMNVEV (reference sequence). Deletions cut 6 bases from V and 0 bases from J, with 13 bases between. The CDR3 covers 15 residues. This CDR3 reads CASRLMTTSTDTQYF. CDR3 in DNA: TGTGCCAGCAGATTAATGACGACTAGCACAGATACGCAGTATTTT.

The V gene is TRBV5-1, the J gene TRBJ2-1; 14 nucleotides line up with TRBD2. The CDR3 length is 18 residues. The ends lost 5 bases at V and 4 bases at J; junction bases unmatched: 11. Germline V gene sequence: CDR1 SGHRS, CDR2 YFSETQ. CDR3: CASSGTWTSGGRYNEQFF. The CDR3 DNA is TGCGCCAGCAGTGGGACTTGGACTAGCGGGGGGAGGTACAATGAGCAGTTCTTC.

This clone has a single count. V and J are TRBV6-1 and TRBJ1-6; 7 nucleotides agree with TRBD1. The CDR3 sequence is 15 residues long. Germline values: CDR1 MNHNS, CDR2 SASEGT. J gave up 4 bases and V 2 bases, and 2 bases lay outside the gene matches. CDR3 sequence reads: CASSEMGQYNSPLHF. In nucleotides, the CDR3 is TGTGCCAGCAGTGAAATGGGACAGTATAATTCACCCCTCCACTTT.

The V gene is TRBV5-1, the J gene TRBJ2-3; D is uncertain. Germline values: CDR1 SGHRS, CDR2 YFSETQ. The CDR3 sequence is 14 residues long. Trimming took 0 bases from V and 4 from J, leaving 9 bases between them. The CDR3 DNA reads TGCGCCAGCAGCTTGGGAGGTGGCTCAGATACGCAGTATTTT. Translation: CASSLGGGSDTQYF.

The chain couples TRBV5-1 to TRBJ2-1; a weak D match, TRBD2 (6 bases). V dropped 6 bases and J dropped 4 bases, with 14 bases sitting between them. CDR1 is SGHRS, CDR2 YFSETQ, per germline. The CDR3 has 14 amino acids. CDR3 loop: CASTPGSEYNEQFF. CDR3 DNA: TGCGCCAGCACGCCCGGGAGTGAATACAATGAGCAGTTCTTC.

The chain links TRBV14 to TRBJ2-3, with a weak D call TRBD1 (5 bases). Germline CDR1 reads SGHDN; CDR2 reads FVKESK. The CDR3 has 17 residues. Trimming removed 3 bases at V and 0 bases at J, with 16 bases between. CDR3 coding DNA: TGTGCCAGCAGCCATCTTAGCCTGGGGCTAAGCACAGATACGCAGTATTTT. Protein product: CASSHLSLGLSTDTQYF.

The CDR3 coding sequence is TGTGCCAGCAGCCTCTTTAGCGGGAGAGGCTTCAATGAGCAGTTCTTC. As protein: CASSLFSGRGFNEQFF. The rearrangement joins TRBV14 to TRBJ2-1; 9 positions agree with TRBD2. Germline values: CDR1 SGHDN, CDR2 FVKESK. CDR3 length equals 16 residues. Losses at the gene ends were 4 bases for V and 6 bases for J; bases not matched to a gene: 10.

V usage is TRBV18 and J usage is TRBJ2-2; D call uncertain. In germline, CDR1 is KGHSH, CDR2 LQKENI. The CDR3 runs to 14 residues. The V end was cut by 2 bases, the J end by 8 bases, with 12 bases between. In nucleotides, the CDR3 is TGTGCCAGCTCACCAGGCGGAAAAGATGGGGAGCTGTTTTTT. Translation gives CASSPGGKDGELFF.

The genes are TRBV4-2 and TRBJ2-1, with D hard to call. CDR3 length equals 15 residues. Trimming took off 1 base at V and 0 bases at J, with 7 bases between the two ends. The germline V gene has CDR1 LGHNA and CDR2 YNFKEQ. The CDR3: CASSQGLSSYNEQFF. DNA for the CDR3: TGTGCCAGCAGCCAAGGTCTAAGCTCCTACAATGAGCAGTTCTTC.

The CDR3, as DNA: TGTGCTAGTGGTTTGGTACAGTCAGGGTATGGCTACACCTTC. It translates to CASGLVQSGYGYTF. The chain uses TRBV12-5 and TRBJ1-2; tentatively, D is TRBD1 (5 bases). Trimming took off 0 bases at V and 5 bases at J, with 10 bases between the two ends. This CDR3 has 14 residues. The germline V gene encodes CDR1 LGHNT and CDR2 FRNRAP.

The chain uses TRBV7-2 and TRBJ2-7, with unresolved D. V lost 2 bases, J lost 2 bases, and 10 bases lay in between. The CDR3 extends over 14 amino acids. Germline CDR1 SGHTA, CDR2 FQGNSA. The CDR3 region has the DNA TGTGCCAGCAGCTTATTCGGTCAGGCCTACGAGCAGTACTTC. Translation: CASSLFGQAYEQYF. The entire variable domain, with the rest obtained from reference TRBV7-2 and TRBJ2-7, is as follows: GAGVSQSPSNKVTEKGKDVELRCDPISGHTALYWYRQSLGQGLEFLIYFQGNSAPDKSGLPSDRFSAERTGGSVSTLTIQRTQQEDSAVYLCASSLFGQAYEQYFGPGTRLTVT.

This clone was recorded once. This rearrangement joins TRBV7-2 to TRBJ2-2, with D unclear. The CDR3 covers 14 residues. Germline V gene lookup returns CDR1 SGHTA and CDR2 FQGNSA. V gave up 7 bases and J gave up 2 bases, with 11 bases separating them. CDR3 region: CASIPGHNTGELFF. Written as DNA, the CDR3 is TGTGCCAGCATCCCAGGTCATAACACCGGGGAGCTGTTTTTT.

CDR3 in amino acids: CASSLFLGGPTEAFF. Written as DNA, the CDR3 is TGTGCCAGCAGCTTATTTCTAGGGGGACCCACTGAAGCTTTCTTT. V is TRBV7-2 and J is TRBJ1-1; tentatively, D is TRBD1 (6 bases). The germline V and J ends were trimmed by 2 bases and 4 bases, with 14 bases remaining between them. CDR3 length equals 15 residues. Germline loops: CDR1 SGHTA, CDR2 FQGNSA.